The source of this T cell receptor (beta chain) is a study of blood T cell repertoires in COVID-19. The sample holds one count of this clone. CDR3 length: 16 residues. V was cut by 4 bases and J by 3 bases, with 15 bases left in between. Germline lookup yields CDR1 SGHTA and CDR2 FQGTGA. Generated by immunoSEQ multiplex PCR, the TCRdb table keeps only in-frame clones and is missing some. The table has some 170,000 clones, roughly 93% seen once. While infection was still active, Seattle patients were enrolled and then followed longitudinally. Sequenced: peripheral blood. This sequence originates from an older woman with COVID-19, enrolled during active disease. The genes are TRBV7-3 and TRBJ2-2, with a possible D match to TRBD2 (6 bases). CDR3 region: CASSSRGGLYTGELFF. The CDR3 DNA sequence: TGTGCCAGCAGCTCCAGAGGAGGGTTGTACACCGGGGAGCTGTTTTTT. The whole variable domain, remainder taken from reference TRBV7-3 and TRBJ2-2, is GAGVSQTPSNKVTEKGKYVELRCDPISGHTALYWYRQSLGQGPEFLIYFQGTGAADDSGLPNDRFFAVRPEGSVSTLKIQRTERGDSAVYLCASSSRGGLYTGELFFGEGSRLTVL.